Below, 5 T cell receptor beta chains from the same sample are listed, as sequenced in a study of shared T cell receptors in the human thymus. Profiled with immunoSEQ multiplex PCR; TCRdb holds only in-frame clones, not every one. The data hold about 660,000 clones, with about 89% observed a single time. The data also belong to a second study, concerning human thymus T cells.

The sample consisted of thymocytes. The receptors originated from a boy younger than two with a congenital heart defect.

The chain recombines TRBV9 with TRBJ2-3; 13 nucleotides agree with TRBD2. The CDR3 is 19 residues long. Germline loops: CDR1 SGDLS, CDR2 YYNGEE. V was clipped by 3 bases and J by 0 bases; unmatched bases: 10. CDR3 loop: CASSAPGLAGSSSTDTQYF. CDR3 nucleotide sequence: TGTGCCAGCAGCGCCCCGGGACTAGCGGGGTCCTCTAGCACAGATACGCAGTATTTT.

The rearrangement joins TRBV28 to TRBJ2-1; D is perhaps TRBD2 (5 bases). Trimming cost V 5 bases and J 5 bases, with 13 bases left between them. This CDR3 comprises 14 residues. The germline CDR1 and CDR2 sequences are MDHEN and SYDVKM. The CDR3 is CASSIGLTNNEQFF. CDR3 sequence (DNA): TGTGCCAGCAGTATAGGGTTGACTAACAATGAGCAGTTCTTC.

V gene TRBV11-2 combines with J gene TRBJ2-7; D ambiguous. In germline, CDR1 is SGHAT, CDR2 FQNNGV. The V end was cut by 2 bases, the J end by 0 bases, with 5 bases between. CDR3 length equals 13 residues. CDR3 region: CASSLYGSYEQYF. The DNA of the CDR3 is TGTGCCAGCAGCTTATACGGCTCCTACGAGCAGTACTTC. The whole variable domain, filled in from reference TRBV11-2 and TRBJ2-7, reads EAGVAQSPRYKIIEKRQSVAFWCNPISGHATLYWYQQILGQGPKLLIQFQNNGVVDDSQLPKDRFSAERLKGVDSTLKIQPAKLEDSAVYLCASSLYGSYEQYFGPGTRLTVT.

This sequence joins TRBV4-1 and TRBJ2-1; 7 bases match TRBD2. This CDR3 comprises 15 residues. The junction had 7 bases not matched to a gene; V was cut back by 1 base and J by 7 bases. In germline, CDR1 is MGHRA, CDR2 YSYEKL. The CDR3: CASSQGTSYRNEQFF. CDR3 DNA sequence: TGCGCCAGCAGCCAAGGGACTAGTTATCGGAATGAGCAGTTCTTC.

The genes are TRBV28 and TRBJ2-7, with 9 bases lining up with TRBD1. The V segment lost 2 bases and the J segment 5 bases; nucleotides outside the gene matches: 7. CDR3 length: 15 residues. Germline V gene data show CDR1 as MDHEN and CDR2 as SYDVKM. CDR3 sequence: CASSLGTGYIHEQYF. CDR3 nucleotides: TGTGCCAGCAGTTTAGGGACAGGGTATATACACGAGCAGTACTTC.